This is a list of T cell receptor beta chains from one sample in a study of patients and donors after allogeneic stem cell transplantation. MiXCR, applied by TCRdb to the RT-PCR reads, yields one record per CDR3 protein. Of approximately 410,000 distinct CDR3 sequences listed, roughly 17% are singletons. Sequenced sample: blood, either unsorted or a sorted T cell fraction (not recorded which). These receptors all stem from a human donor who was either an allogeneic HSCT recipient or a stem cell or donor lymphocyte infusion donor (not recorded which). It is not recorded whose cells these are; they may come from a transplant donor. The CDR3 runs from the conserved cysteine through the conserved F or W. Fields, in order: J gene, V gene, D gene, clone size, CDR3 protein, CDR3 DNA. D genes are given only for firm matches. Where a row states a size, it is once, few, many or the class of an expanded clone; other rows omit it.

TRBJ1-3 | TRBV25-1 | . | few | CASRRGSGNTIYF | TGTGCCAGCAGAAGGGGGTCTGGAAACACCATATATTTT
TRBJ1-5 | TRBV29-1 | . | . | CSVKQGFGSPQHF | TGCAGCGTTAAACAGGGTTTTGGCAGCCCCCAGCATTTT
TRBJ1-1 | TRBV5-6 | . | few | CASSRRVLNTEAFF | TGTGCCAGCAGCCGCAGGGTTTTAAACACTGAAGCTTTCTTT
TRBJ1-4 | TRBV7-3 | . | . | CASRLTGSTNEKLFF | TGTGCCAGCAGACTTACAGGGTCAACTAATGAAAAACTGTTTTTT
TRBJ1-3 | TRBV11-2 | . | . | CASSLSTGRASGNTIYF | TGTGCCAGCAGCTTAAGTACGGGGAGGGCCTCTGGAAACACCATATATTTT
TRBJ2-4 | TRBV19 | TRBD2 | . | CASSIGSGGGGNIQYF | TGTGCCAGTAGTATAGGATCGGGAGGGGGGGGAAACATTCAGTACTTC
TRBJ2-7 | TRBV20-1 | TRBD2 | many | CSARVAGSSYEQYF | TGCAGTGCTAGGGTAGCGGGGAGCTCCTACGAGCAGTACTTC
TRBJ2-7 | TRBV12-3/TRBV12-4 | . | . | CASSMGRRYEQYF | TGTGCCAGCAGTATGGGACGGCGCTACGAGCAGTACTTC
TRBJ2-1 | TRBV12-3/TRBV12-4 | TRBD1 | many | CASSRDRYNEQFF | TGTGCCAGCAGTCGGGACAGGTACAATGAGCAGTTCTTC
TRBJ1-5 | TRBV7-3 | . | . | CASSLSLDQPQHF | TGTGCCAGCAGCTTAAGTCTGGATCAGCCCCAGCATTTT
TRBJ2-7 | TRBV12-3/TRBV12-4 | . | few | CASTSTTYEQYF | TGTGCCAGCACTTCGACAACCTACGAGCAGTACTTC
TRBJ2-7 | TRBV25-1 | . | . | CASEYTRGPYEQYF | TGTGCCAGTGAATATACCAGGGGACCCTACGAGCAGTACTTC
TRBJ2-1 | TRBV29-1 | . | few | CSVEGTTPYNEQFF | TGCAGCGTTGAGGGGACGACCCCCTACAATGAGCAGTTCTTC
TRBJ2-7 | TRBV7-9 | . | . | CASSLPTITGPEQYF | TGTGCCAGCAGCTTACCTACTATTACAGGGCCCGAGCAGTACTTC
TRBJ1-4 | TRBV4-2 | . | . | CASSPLGDKPEKLFF | TGTGCCAGCAGCCCCTTGGGGGACAAGCCTGAAAAACTGTTTTTT
TRBJ2-1 | TRBV15 | TRBD2 | few | CATSRPGTSGGYYNEQFF | TGTGCCACCAGCCGTCCCGGGACTAGCGGGGGGTACTACAATGAGCAGTTCTTC
TRBJ2-7 | TRBV5-1 | TRBD2 | few | CASSLDGSGRSYEQYF | TGCGCCAGCAGCTTGGATGGTAGCGGGAGGTCCTACGAGCAGTACTTC
TRBJ2-2 | TRBV2 | . | few | CATNTGELFF | TGTGCCACCAACACCGGGGAGCTGTTTTTT
TRBJ2-3 | TRBV20-1 | . | . | CSARDLWGGTDTQYF | TGCAGTGCTAGAGACCTTTGGGGAGGCACAGATACGCAGTATTTT
TRBJ2-7 | TRBV18 | TRBD1 | few | CASSRSGTGGEQYF | TGTGCCAGCTCACGCTCCGGGACAGGGGGCGAGCAGTACTTC
TRBJ1-1 | TRBV29-1 | . | . | CSVPFPGRTGTEAFF | TGCAGCGTTCCATTCCCCGGACGGACGGGCACTGAAGCTTTCTTT
TRBJ1-2 | TRBV11-2 | . | . | CASSRLQKNYGYTF | TGTGCCAGCAGCCGATTGCAGAAGAACTATGGCTACACCTTC
TRBJ1-5 | TRBV10-3 | . | . | CATDGDRRQPQHF | TGTGCCACCGACGGGGATAGGCGGCAGCCCCAGCATTTT
TRBJ2-6 | TRBV4-3 | . | few | CASSQDFRSGANVLTF | TGCGCCAGCAGCCAAGATTTCCGCTCTGGGGCCAACGTCCTGACTTTC
TRBJ2-3 | TRBV25-1 | . | . | CASSEWGTDTQYF | TGTGCCAGCAGTGAATGGGGCACAGATACGCAGTATTTT
TRBJ2-7 | TRBV28 | TRBD1 | few | CASSVIPGGSYEQYF | TGTGCCAGCAGTGTCATACCAGGGGGATCCTACGAGCAGTACTTC